This is a list of T cell receptor beta chains from one sample in a study of T cell repertoires in cytomegalovirus infection. TCRdb redid the calling of the reads with MiXCR, one entry per CDR3 protein. Among about 890,000 distinct CDR3 sequences listed, around 29% were seen once. No antigen has been assigned to these receptors. Sequencing used cultured CD8+ T cells from PBMCs, obtained from culture after CMV antigen stimulation. The origin of the receptors is a human donor in good health (CMV status not recorded). Some clones in this sample may be carry-over from other donors' samples. The CDR3 runs from the conserved cysteine through the conserved F or W. D genes are given only for firm matches. The size entry is marked missing in some rows and otherwise reads once, few, many or a size class.

>TRBV28|-|-|TRBJ1-4|13
TGTGCCAGCAATAACGGAGGACGGACGGAACTGTTTTTT
CASNNGGRTELFF
>TRBV7-2|TRBD2|-|TRBJ2-1|17
TGTGCCAGCAGCTTACAGCGGGGGGGCCGGAAAAGGAATGAGCAGTTCTTC
CASSLQRGGRKRNEQFF
>TRBV12-3/TRBV12-4|-|many|TRBJ1-5|14
TGTGCCAGCAGTTTTTGGGGAGTCGGAAAACCCCAGCATTTT
CASSFWGVGKPQHF
>TRBV27|TRBD1|-|TRBJ1-1|16
TGTGCCAGCAGTCGTACGAAGGGGGCGGGTGAGACTGAAGCTTTCTTT
CASSRTKGAGETEAFF
>TRBV19|-|-|TRBJ2-5|14
TGTGCCAGTAGTCGGCGGGACAGACAAGAGACCCAGTACTTC
CASSRRDRQETQYF
>TRBV7-8|-|-|TRBJ2-3|13
TGTGCCAGCAGCTTGGAAATCACAGATACGCAGTATTTT
CASSLEITDTQYF
>TRBV6-5|-|few|TRBJ2-4|14
TGTGCCAGCAGTCCGCGGTTAGCCAAAAACATTCAGTACTTC
CASSPRLAKNIQYF
>TRBV7-3|-|few|TRBJ2-5|15
TGTGCCAGCAGCTTGAGCTGGGGGGCGCCTGAGACCCAGTACTTC
CASSLSWGAPETQYF
>TRBV6-1|-|-|TRBJ1-6|18
TGTGCCAGCAGTGAAGTAGAAGACAGCTGGTCCTATAATTCACCCCTCCACTTT
CASSEVEDSWSYNSPLHF
>TRBV4-1|-|-|TRBJ2-5|16
TGCGCCAGCAGCCAAGATCCCGACATGTACCAAGAGACCCAGTACTTC
CASSQDPDMYQETQYF
>TRBV7-4|TRBD1|-|TRBJ2-3|16
TGTGCCAGCAGCTCCACCTGGGACAGCATTACAGATACGCAGTATTTT
CASSSTWDSITDTQYF
>TRBV7-2|TRBD1|many|TRBJ2-1|16
TGTGCCAGCAGCTCCTGGACAGGGCATGACTACAATGAGCAGTTCTTC
CASSSWTGHDYNEQFF
>TRBV7-2|-|-|TRBJ1-1|12
TGTGCTTGCGTAAGGGACAACACTGAAGCTTTCTTT
CACVRDNTEAFF
>TRBV6-1|-|-|TRBJ1-4|15
TGTGCCAGCATTCGGACGGCTGCAACTAATGAAAAACTGTTTTTT
CASIRTAATNEKLFF
>TRBV6-5|TRBD1|-|TRBJ1-5|16
TGTGCCAGCAGCAAAAGCAGGACAGGGGGTAATCAGCCCCAGCATTTT
CASSKSRTGGNQPQHF
>TRBV7-6|-|-|TRBJ1-1|14
TGTGCCAGCGCCATTGGGATGGGGGACACTGAAGCTTTCTTT
CASAIGMGDTEAFF
>TRBV6-1|-|-|TRBJ2-4|12
TGTGCCAGCAGTATCCCCGGGACATCTAAGTACTTC
CASSIPGTSKYF
>TRBV20-1|-|-|TRBJ1-2|11
TGCAGTGCTATGGATGAGGGGAGCTACACCTTC
CSAMDEGSYTF
>TRBV7-8|-|-|TRBJ1-6|12
TGTGCCAGCAGCTTAGAACGCTTAACCCTCCACTTT
CASSLERLTLHF
>TRBV15|-|-|TRBJ1-1|13
TGTGCCACCAGCCAATCCCTGAACACTGAAGCTTTCTTT
CATSQSLNTEAFF
>TRBV7-9|-|-|TRBJ1-1|12
TGTGCCAGCAGCTTATCTCCTGGTGAAGCTTTCTTT
CASSLSPGEAFF
>TRBV27|-|-|TRBJ1-5|13
TGTGCCAGCAGTTCGACCGAAGCGGGTCCCCAGCATTTT
CASSSTEAGPQHF
>TRBV5-1|-|many|TRBJ1-6|15
TGCGCCAGCAGCTTAGAGGGACGGCGTAATTCACCCCTCCACTTT
CASSLEGRRNSPLHF
>TRBV10-3|TRBD2|few|TRBJ2-3|16
TGTGCCATCAGACTTAAAGCGGGGGGAGACACAGATACGCAGTATTTT
CAIRLKAGGDTDTQYF
>TRBV6-5|TRBD2|-|TRBJ2-5|14
TGTGCCAGCAGTAAGAGCGGGGATCAAGAGACCCAGTACTTC
CASSKSGDQETQYF
>TRBV7-9|-|few|TRBJ2-5|10
TGTGCCAGCGACCAAGAGACCCAGTACTTC
CASDQETQYF
>TRBV9|-|once|TRBJ2-1|18
TGTGCCAGCAGCACCCATCCTAGATCAGGGTCCTCCTACAATGAGCAGTTCTTC
CASSTHPRSGSSYNEQFF
>TRBV4-1|-|-|TRBJ1-2|12
TGCGCCAGCAGCGCGGGGGGCTATGGCTACACCTTC
CASSAGGYGYTF
>TRBV12-3/TRBV12-4|-|few|TRBJ2-7|15
TGTGCCAGCACTTCCGGGACACCAGCTCTCTTCGGGCAGTACTTC
CASTSGTPALFGQYF
>TRBV12-3/TRBV12-4|TRBD2|many|TRBJ2-1|15
TGTGCCAGCAGTTATGGGGGGGACTCCTACAATGAGCAGTTCTTC
CASSYGGDSYNEQFF
>TRBV7-9|-|-|TRBJ2-5|14
TGTGCCAGCAGCTTAGTGGGGCAGCGGGAGACCCAGTACTTC
CASSLVGQRETQYF
>TRBV3-1|TRBD2|many|TRBJ2-2|18
TGTGCCAGCAGCCAAGATGTTTACAGCGGGGGGTTAACCGGGGAGCTGTTTTTT
CASSQDVYSGGLTGELFF
>TRBV4-1|-|few|TRBJ2-3|15
TGCGCCAGCAGCCAAGAGGAAGATAGCACAGATACGCAGTATTTT
CASSQEEDSTDTQYF
>TRBV19|-|once|TRBJ1-5|12
TGTGCCAGTAGTAGCTCGGATCAGCCCCAGCATTTT
CASSSSDQPQHF
>TRBV4-1|TRBD1|-|TRBJ1-1|15
TGCGCCAGCAGCCAACGACAGGGGGCGCTAACTGAAGCTTTCTTT
CASSQRQGALTEAFF
>TRBV5-4|TRBD1|few|TRBJ2-3|18
TGTGCCAGCAGCTTGGGGACCGGACAGGGGCAAATCAGAGATACGCAGTATTTT
CASSLGTGQGQIRDTQYF
>TRBV6-2/TRBV6-3|-|few|TRBJ1-1|11
TGTGCCACCCTCCTTCGGACTGAAGCTTTCTTT
CATLLRTEAFF
>TRBV27|-|few|TRBJ1-1|15
TGTGCCAGCAGTCCGGAACCGGGATGGGGCACTGAAGCTTTCTTT
CASSPEPGWGTEAFF
>TRBV5-6|-|-|TRBJ1-1|13
TGTGCCAGCAGCTTGCACGGATACACTGAAGCTTTCTTT
CASSLHGYTEAFF
>TRBV20-1|-|-|TRBJ1-1|10
TGCAGTGCTATTGGGGCTGAAGCTTTCTTT
CSAIGAEAFF